A selection of T cell receptor beta chains follows, all from one sample in a study of CD8 T cells in ankylosing spondylitis. MiXCR was run by TCRdb on the 5' RACE reads, yielding one entry per CDR3 protein. There are roughly 240,000 distinct CDR3 sequences in the sample; roughly a third occur only once, and roughly 4.2% lies in the top ten. The sample was blood, either unsorted or a sorted T cell fraction (not recorded which). These TCRs come from a male donor with ankylosing spondylitis or in good health (not recorded which). CDR3s include the opening cysteine and the closing phenylalanine or tryptophan. The order of the fields is clone size, J gene, V gene, D gene, CDR3 protein, CDR3 DNA. The D gene is left open where the match is weak. Clone size, where shown, is once, few, many, or a class for clones that have expanded.

>-|TRBJ2-4|TRBV9|-
CASSVAPGGKNIQYF
TGTGCCAGCAGCGTAGCTCCTGGGGGCAAAAACATTCAGTACTTC
>-|TRBJ2-7|TRBV6-1|TRBD1
CASSPDRAYEQYF
TGTGCCAGCAGCCCGGACAGGGCCTACGAGCAGTACTTC
>-|TRBJ1-5|TRBV7-9|-
CASSLGTDEDQPQHF
TGTGCCAGCAGCCTGGGGACGGATGAGGATCAGCCCCAGCATTTT
>-|TRBJ2-2|TRBV5-1|TRBD1
CASTRGQGNTGELFF
TGCGCCAGCACCAGGGGACAGGGGAACACCGGGGAGCTGTTTTTT
>few|TRBJ2-3|TRBV3-1|TRBD2
CASSQVGLAGGSLSHSTDTQYF
TGTGCCAGCAGCCAAGTTGGGCTAGCGGGGGGCTCTTTATCCCATAGCACAGATACGCAGTATTTT
>-|TRBJ2-3|TRBV7-3|-
CASSFSQFSTDTQYF
TGTGCCAGCAGCTTCTCCCAGTTCAGCACAGATACGCAGTATTTT
>-|TRBJ2-1|TRBV24-1|-
CATSVRGADNEQFF
TGTGCCACCAGTGTCCGGGGGGCGGACAATGAGCAGTTCTTC
>few|TRBJ2-3|TRBV29-1|TRBD2
CSVTGTSGEYTSTDTQYF
TGCAGCGTCACCGGGACTAGCGGGGAATACACTAGCACAGATACGCAGTATTTT
>-|TRBJ2-7|TRBV2|TRBD2
CASSRPGTSGIGSYEQYF
TGTGCCAGCAGCCGGCCAGGGACTAGCGGGATAGGGTCCTACGAGCAGTACTTC
>-|TRBJ2-1|TRBV12-3/TRBV12-4|TRBD1
CASSPGQGAEQFF
TGTGCCAGCAGTCCGGGACAGGGGGCTGAGCAGTTCTTC
>few|TRBJ2-3|TRBV12-3/TRBV12-4|-
CASSSYRDTQYF
TGTGCCAGCAGTTCCTACAGAGATACGCAGTATTTT
>-|TRBJ2-1|TRBV28|TRBD2
CASSPPGTRTNEQFF
TGTGCCAGCAGTCCCCCCGGGACTAGAACCAATGAGCAGTTCTTC
>once|TRBJ2-2|TRBV6-1|-
CASSDFGSGELFF
TGTGCCAGCAGTGATTTTGGTTCCGGGGAGCTGTTTTTT
>few|TRBJ1-1|TRBV29-1|-
CSVVGANTEAFF
TGCAGCGTTGTAGGGGCGAACACTGAAGCTTTCTTT
>-|TRBJ2-4|TRBV27|-
CASSLLAGQAKNIQYF
TGTGCCAGCAGTTTATTGGCAGGGCAGGCCAAAAACATTCAGTACTTC
>-|TRBJ1-1|TRBV29-1|TRBD1
CSVEDTDRTNTEAFF
TGCAGCGTTGAAGATACGGACAGGACGAACACTGAAGCTTTCTTT
>few|TRBJ1-6|TRBV7-6|-
CASSLSYGGTNNSPLHF
TGTGCCAGCAGCTTATCCTATGGCGGCACCAATAATTCACCCCTCCACTTT